This TCR beta chain came from a study of Ad26.COV2.S vaccination and SARS-CoV-2 variants. Profiled with immunoSEQ multiplex PCR; TCRdb holds only in-frame clones, not every one. Counted here are roughly 330,000 clones, 90% occurring once; the ten biggest clones make up about 5%. Treatment described: 15 to 20 received Ad26.COV2.S at low or high dose, single or two shots; 5 received placebo; per-sample allocation not given. Sampling happened 63 days after the first vaccine or placebo injection. The junction had 6 bases not matched to a gene; V was cut back by 6 bases and J by 2 bases. Germline CDR1 reads SNHLY; CDR2 reads FYNNEI. The CDR3 contains 15 residues.

The rearrangement links TRBV2 to TRBJ2-3, with TRBD2 identical over 9 bases. Source: peripheral blood, taken in a trial of Ad26.COV2.S vaccine versus placebo. This sequence originates from a person between 18 and 60 years old who received the Ad26.COV2.S COVID-19 vaccine or a placebo. As DNA, the CDR3 is TGTGCCAGCAGCTCAAGCGGGGGGCCCACAGATACGCAGTATTTT. This translates into CASSSSGGPTDTQYF.